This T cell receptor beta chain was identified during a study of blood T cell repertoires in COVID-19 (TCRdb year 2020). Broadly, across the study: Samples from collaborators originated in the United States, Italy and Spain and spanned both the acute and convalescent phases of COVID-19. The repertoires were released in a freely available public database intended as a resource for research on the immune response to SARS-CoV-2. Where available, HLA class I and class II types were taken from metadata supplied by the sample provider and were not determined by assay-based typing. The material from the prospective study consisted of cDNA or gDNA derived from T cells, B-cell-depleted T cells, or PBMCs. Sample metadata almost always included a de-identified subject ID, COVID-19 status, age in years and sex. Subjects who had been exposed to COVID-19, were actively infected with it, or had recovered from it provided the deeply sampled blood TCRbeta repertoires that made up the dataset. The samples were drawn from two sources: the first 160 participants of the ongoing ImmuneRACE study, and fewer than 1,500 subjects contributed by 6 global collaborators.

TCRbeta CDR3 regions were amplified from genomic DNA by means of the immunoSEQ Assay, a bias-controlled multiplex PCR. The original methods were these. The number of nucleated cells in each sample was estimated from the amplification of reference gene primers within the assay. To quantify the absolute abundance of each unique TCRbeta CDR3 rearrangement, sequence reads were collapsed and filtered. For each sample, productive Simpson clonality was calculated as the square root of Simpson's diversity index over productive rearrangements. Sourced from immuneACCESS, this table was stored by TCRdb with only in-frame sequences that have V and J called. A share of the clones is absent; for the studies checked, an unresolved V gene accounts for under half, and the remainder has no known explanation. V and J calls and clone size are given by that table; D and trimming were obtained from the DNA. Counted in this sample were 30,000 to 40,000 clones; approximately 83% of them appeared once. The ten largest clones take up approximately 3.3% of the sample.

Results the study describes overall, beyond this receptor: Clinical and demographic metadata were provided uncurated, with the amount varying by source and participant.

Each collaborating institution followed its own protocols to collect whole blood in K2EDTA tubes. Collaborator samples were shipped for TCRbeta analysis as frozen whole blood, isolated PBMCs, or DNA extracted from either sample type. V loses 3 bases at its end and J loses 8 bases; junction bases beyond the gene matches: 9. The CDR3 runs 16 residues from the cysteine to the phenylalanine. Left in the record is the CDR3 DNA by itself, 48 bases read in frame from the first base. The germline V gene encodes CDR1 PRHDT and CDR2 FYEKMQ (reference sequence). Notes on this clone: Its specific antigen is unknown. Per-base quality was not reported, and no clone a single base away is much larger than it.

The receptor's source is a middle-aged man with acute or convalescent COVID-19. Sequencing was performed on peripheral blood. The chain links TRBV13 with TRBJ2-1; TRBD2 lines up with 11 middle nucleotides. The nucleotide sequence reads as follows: TGTGCCAGCAGCTTGAGGACTAGCGGGTATTCTGATGAGCAGTTCTTC. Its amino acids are CASSLRTSGYSDEQFF. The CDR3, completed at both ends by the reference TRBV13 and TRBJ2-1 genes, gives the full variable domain AAGVIQSPRHLIKEKRETATLKCYPIPRHDTVYWYQQGPGQDPQFLISFYEKMQSDKGSIPDRFSAQQFSDYHSELNMSSLELGDSALYFCASSLRTSGYSDEQFFGPGTRLTVL.